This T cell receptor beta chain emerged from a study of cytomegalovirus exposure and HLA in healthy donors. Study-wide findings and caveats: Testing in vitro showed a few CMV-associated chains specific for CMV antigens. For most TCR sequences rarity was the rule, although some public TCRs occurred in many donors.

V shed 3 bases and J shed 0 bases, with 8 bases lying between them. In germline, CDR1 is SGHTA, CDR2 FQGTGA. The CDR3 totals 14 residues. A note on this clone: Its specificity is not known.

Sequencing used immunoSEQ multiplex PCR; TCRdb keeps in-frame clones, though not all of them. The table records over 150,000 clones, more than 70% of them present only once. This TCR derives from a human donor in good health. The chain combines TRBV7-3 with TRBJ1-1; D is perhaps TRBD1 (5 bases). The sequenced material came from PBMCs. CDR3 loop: CASSFSRVNTEAFF. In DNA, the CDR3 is TGTGCCAGCAGCTTCTCCAGGGTGAACACTGAAGCTTTCTTT.